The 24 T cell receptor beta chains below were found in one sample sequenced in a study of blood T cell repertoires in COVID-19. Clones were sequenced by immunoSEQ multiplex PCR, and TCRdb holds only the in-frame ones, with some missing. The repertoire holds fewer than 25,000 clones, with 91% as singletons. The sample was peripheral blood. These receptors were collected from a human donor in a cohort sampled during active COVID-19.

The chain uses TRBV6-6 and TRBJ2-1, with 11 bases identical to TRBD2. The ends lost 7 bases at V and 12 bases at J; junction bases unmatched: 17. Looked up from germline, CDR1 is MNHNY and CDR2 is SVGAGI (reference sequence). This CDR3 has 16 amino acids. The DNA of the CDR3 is TGTGCCAGCAACCCACTAGCGGGACTAGCGGCAGGTGGGCAGTTCTTC. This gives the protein CASNPLAGLAAGGQFF.

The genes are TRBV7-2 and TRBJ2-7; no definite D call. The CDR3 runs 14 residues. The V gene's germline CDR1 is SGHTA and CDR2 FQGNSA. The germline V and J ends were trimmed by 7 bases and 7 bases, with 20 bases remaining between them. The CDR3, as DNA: TGTGCCAGCACCCTAGTAGGCGTGGCTGGGGAGCAGTACTTC. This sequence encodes CASTLVGVAGEQYF.

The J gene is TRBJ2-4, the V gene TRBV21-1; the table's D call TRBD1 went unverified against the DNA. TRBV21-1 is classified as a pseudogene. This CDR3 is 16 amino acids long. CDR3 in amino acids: CASSRRQGVAKNIQYF. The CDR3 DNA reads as TGTGCCAGCAGCAGACGACAGGGGGTCGCCAAAAACATTCAGTACTTC.

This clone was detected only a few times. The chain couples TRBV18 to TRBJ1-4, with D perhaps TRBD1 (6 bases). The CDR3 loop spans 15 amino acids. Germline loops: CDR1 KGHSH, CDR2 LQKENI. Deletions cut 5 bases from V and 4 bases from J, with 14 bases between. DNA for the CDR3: TGTGCCAGCTCAGTCACCGGACAGTATAATGAAAAACTGTTTTTT. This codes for CASSVTGQYNEKLFF.

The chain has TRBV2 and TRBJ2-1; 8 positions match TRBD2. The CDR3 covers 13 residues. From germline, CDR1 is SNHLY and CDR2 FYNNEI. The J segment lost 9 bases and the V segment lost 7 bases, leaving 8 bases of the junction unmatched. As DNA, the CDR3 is TGTGCCAGCAAGGCCGGGGGGGCGAGTGAGCAGTTCTTC. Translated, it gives CASKAGGASEQFF.

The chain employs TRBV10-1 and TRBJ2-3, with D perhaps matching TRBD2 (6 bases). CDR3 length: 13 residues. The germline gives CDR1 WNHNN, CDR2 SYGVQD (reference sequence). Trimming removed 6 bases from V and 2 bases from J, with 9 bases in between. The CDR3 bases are TGCGCCAGCAGCGGGACTTTCACAGATACGCAGTATTTT. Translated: CASSGTFTDTQYF.

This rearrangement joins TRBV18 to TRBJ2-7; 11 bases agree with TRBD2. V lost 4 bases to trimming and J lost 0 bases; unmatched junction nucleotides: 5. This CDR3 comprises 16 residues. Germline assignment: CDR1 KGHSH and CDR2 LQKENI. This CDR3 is CASSLTGTSGSYEQYV. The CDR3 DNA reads TGTGCCAGCTCACTTACCGGGACTAGCGGCTCCTACGAGCAGTACGTC.

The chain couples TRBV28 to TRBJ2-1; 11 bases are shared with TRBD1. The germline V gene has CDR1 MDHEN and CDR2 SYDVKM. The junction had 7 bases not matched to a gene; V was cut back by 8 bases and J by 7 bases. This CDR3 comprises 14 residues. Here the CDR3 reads CASGGDRGLNEQFF. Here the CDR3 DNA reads TGTGCCAGCGGAGGGGACAGGGGGTTGAATGAGCAGTTCTTC.

The CDR3 here is CASSHRAPDRPRSPLHF. The CDR3 DNA reads TGTGCCAGCAGTCACCGGGCGCCGGACAGGCCTCGTTCACCCCTCCACTTT. V usage is TRBV6-6 and J usage is TRBJ1-6, with TRBD1 identical over 7 bases. Germline loops: CDR1 MNHNY, CDR2 SVGAGI (reference sequence). V lost 5 bases, J lost 9 bases, and 16 bases stayed unmatched. The CDR3 runs to 17 residues.

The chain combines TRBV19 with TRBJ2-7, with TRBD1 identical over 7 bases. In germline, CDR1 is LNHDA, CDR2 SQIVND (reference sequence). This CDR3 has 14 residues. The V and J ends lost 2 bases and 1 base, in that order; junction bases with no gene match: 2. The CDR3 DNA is TGTGCCAGTAGTATAAGACAGGGATCCTACGAGCAGTACTTC. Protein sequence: CASSIRQGSYEQYF.

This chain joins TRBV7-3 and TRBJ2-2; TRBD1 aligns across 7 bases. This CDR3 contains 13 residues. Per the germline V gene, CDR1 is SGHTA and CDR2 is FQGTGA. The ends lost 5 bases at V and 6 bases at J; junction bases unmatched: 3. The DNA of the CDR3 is TGTGCCAGCAGCGAGACAGGGTCCGGGGAGCTGTTTTTT. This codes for CASSETGSGELFF.

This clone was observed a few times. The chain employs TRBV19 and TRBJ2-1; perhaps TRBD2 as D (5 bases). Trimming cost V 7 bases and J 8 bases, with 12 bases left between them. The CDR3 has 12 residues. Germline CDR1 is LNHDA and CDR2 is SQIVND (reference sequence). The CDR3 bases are TGTGCCAGTATCTCGGGGTTCGATGAGCAGTTCTTC. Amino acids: CASISGFDEQFF.

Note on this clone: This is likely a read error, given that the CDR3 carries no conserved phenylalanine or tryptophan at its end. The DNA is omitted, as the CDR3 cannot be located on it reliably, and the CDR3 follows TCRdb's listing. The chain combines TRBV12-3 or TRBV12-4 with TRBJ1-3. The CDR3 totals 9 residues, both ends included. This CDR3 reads CASSLDSGG.

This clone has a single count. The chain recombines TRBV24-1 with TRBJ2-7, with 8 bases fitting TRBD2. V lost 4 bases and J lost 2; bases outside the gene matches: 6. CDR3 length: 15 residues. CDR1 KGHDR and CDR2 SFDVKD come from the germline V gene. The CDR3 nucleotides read TGTGCCACCAGTGACGTAAGGCGGGGGGCCTACGAGCAGTACTTC. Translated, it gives CATSDVRRGAYEQYF.

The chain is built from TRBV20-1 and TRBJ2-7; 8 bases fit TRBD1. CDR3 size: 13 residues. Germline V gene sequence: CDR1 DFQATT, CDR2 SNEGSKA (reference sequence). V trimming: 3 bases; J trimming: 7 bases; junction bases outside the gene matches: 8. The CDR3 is CSASDRGPWEQYF. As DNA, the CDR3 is TGCAGTGCTAGTGACAGGGGACCCTGGGAGCAGTACTTC.

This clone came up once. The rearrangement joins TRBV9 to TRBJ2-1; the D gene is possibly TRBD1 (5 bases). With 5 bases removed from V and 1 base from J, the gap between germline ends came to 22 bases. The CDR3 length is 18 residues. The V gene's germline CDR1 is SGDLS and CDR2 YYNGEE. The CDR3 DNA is TGTGCCAGCAGAGGACACCAGCTCCTTCCACCATCCTACAATGAGCAGTTCTTC. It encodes CASRGHQLLPPSYNEQFF.

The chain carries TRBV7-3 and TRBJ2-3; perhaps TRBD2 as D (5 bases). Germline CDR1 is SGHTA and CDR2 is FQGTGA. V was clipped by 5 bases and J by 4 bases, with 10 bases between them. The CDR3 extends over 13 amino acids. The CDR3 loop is CASSPIGADTQYF. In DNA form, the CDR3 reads TGTGCCAGCAGCCCTATCGGGGCAGATACGCAGTATTTT.

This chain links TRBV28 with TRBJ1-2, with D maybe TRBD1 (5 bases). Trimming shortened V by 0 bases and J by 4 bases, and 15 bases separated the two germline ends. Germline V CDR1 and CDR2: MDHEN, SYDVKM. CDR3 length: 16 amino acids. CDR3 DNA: TGTGCCAGCAGTTTATGGGGCAGGGAATCTTTCTATGGCTACACCTTC. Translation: CASSLWGRESFYGYTF.

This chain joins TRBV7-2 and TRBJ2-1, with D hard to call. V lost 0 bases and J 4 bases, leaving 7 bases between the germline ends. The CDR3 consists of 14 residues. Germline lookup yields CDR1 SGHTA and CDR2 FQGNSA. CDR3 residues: CASSLAPVYNEQFF. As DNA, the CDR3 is TGTGCCAGCAGCTTAGCTCCCGTGTACAATGAGCAGTTCTTC. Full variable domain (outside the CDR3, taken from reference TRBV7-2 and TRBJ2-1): GAGVSQSPSNKVTEKGKDVELRCDPISGHTALYWYRQSLGQGLEFLIYFQGNSAPDKSGLPSDRFSAERTGGSVSTLTIQRTQQEDSAVYLCASSLAPVYNEQFFGPGTRLTVL.

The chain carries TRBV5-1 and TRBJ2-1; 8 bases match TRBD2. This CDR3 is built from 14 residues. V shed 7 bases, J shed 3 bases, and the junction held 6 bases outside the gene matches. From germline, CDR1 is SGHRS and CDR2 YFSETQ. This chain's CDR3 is CASGLAAYYNEQFF. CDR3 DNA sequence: TGCGCCAGCGGACTAGCAGCCTACTACAATGAGCAGTTCTTC.

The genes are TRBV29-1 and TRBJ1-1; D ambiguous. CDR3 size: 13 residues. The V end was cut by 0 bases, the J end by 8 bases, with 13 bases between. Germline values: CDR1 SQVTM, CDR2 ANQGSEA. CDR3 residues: CSVEDHYASEAFF. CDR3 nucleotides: TGCAGCGTTGAAGATCACTATGCCAGCGAAGCTTTCTTT.

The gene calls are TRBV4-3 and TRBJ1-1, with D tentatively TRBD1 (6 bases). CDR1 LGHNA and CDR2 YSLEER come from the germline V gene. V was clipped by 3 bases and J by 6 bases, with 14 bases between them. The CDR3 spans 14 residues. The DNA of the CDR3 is TGCGCCAGCAGCCAGGGCAGGGGCATGGCTGAAGCTTTCTTT. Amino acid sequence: CASSQGRGMAEAFF.

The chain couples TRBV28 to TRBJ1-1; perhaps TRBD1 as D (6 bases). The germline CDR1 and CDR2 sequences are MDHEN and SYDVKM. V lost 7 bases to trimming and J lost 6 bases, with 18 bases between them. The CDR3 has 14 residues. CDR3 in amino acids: CASTFTRGGAEAFF. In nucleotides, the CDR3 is TGTGCCAGCACCTTTACGAGGGGGGGGGCTGAAGCTTTCTTT.

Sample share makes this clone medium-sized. The CDR3 DNA sequence: TGTGCCAGCAGTTACGATGACCCGGGACTAGCGGGCCACTACGAGCAGTACGTC. This gives the protein CASSYDDPGLAGHYEQYV. The V gene is TRBV6-2 or TRBV6-3, the J gene TRBJ2-7, with 12 nucleotides matching TRBD2. The CDR3 length is 18 residues. V lost 2 bases to trimming and J lost 3 bases; unmatched junction nucleotides: 11. Germline CDR1 reads MNHEY; CDR2 reads SVGEGT.